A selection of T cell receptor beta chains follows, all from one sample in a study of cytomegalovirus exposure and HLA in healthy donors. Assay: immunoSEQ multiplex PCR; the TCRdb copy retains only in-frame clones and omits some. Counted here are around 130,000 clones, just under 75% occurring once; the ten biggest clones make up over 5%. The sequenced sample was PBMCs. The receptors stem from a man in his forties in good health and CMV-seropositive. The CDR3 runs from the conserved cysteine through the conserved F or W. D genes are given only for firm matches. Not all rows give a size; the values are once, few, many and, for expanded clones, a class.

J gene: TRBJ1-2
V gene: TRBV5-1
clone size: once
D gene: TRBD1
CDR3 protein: CASSPGQAGPLYGYTF
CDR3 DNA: TGCGCCAGCAGCCCGGGACAGGCCGGGCCCCTATATGGCTACACCTTC

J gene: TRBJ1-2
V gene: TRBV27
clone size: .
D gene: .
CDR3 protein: CASSLKQVGYGYTF
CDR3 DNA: TGTGCCAGCAGTTTAAAGCAGGTTGGGTATGGCTACACCTTC

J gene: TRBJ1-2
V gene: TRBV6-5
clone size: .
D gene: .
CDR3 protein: CASSYASAYGYTF
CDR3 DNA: TGTGCCAGCAGTTACGCTAGCGCCTATGGCTACACCTTC

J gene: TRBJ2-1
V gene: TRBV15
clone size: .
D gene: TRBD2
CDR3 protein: CATGTSGSNEQFF
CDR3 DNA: TGTGCCACCGGGACTAGCGGGAGCAATGAGCAGTTCTTC

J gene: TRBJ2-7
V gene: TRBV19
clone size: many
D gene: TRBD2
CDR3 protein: CASSPSSGILYEQYF
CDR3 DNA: TGTGCCAGTAGTCCGTCTAGCGGGATTTTGTACGAGCAGTACTTC

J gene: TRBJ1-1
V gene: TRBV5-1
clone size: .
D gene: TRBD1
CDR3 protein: CASSLAGRGRGFGNTEAFF
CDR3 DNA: TGCGCCAGCAGCTTGGCCGGAAGGGGCAGGGGGTTTGGGAACACTGAAGCTTTCTTT

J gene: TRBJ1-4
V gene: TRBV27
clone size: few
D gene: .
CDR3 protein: CAPGASNEKLFF
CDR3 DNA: TGTGCCCCTGGGGCATCTAATGAAAAACTGTTTTTT

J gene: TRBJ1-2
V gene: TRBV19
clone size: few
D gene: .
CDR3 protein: CASSRGGDPRYGYTF
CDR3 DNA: TGTGCCAGTAGTAGGGGGGGAGATCCTCGTTATGGCTACACCTTC

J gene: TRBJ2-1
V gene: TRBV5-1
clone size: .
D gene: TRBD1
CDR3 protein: CASSYPGTVFDEQFF
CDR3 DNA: TGCGCCAGCAGCTATCCCGGGACAGTCTTCGATGAGCAGTTCTTC

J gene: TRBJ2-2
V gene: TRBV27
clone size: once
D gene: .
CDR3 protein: CASGWGGQLITGELFF
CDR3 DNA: TGTGCCAGCGGTTGGGGCGGACAGCTTATAACCGGGGAGCTGTTTTTT

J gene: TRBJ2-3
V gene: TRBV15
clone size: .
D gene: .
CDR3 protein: CATSRDLRGRARDTQYF
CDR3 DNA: TGTGCCACCAGCAGAGATCTCAGGGGTCGTGCAAGGGATACGCAGTATTTT

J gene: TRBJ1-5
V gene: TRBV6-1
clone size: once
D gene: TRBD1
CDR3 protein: CATSTGGRQPQHF
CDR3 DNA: TGTGCCACCTCCACAGGGGGCCGTCAGCCCCAGCATTTT

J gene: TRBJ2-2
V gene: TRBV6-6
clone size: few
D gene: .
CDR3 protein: CASSYPRDTGELFF
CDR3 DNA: TGTGCCAGCAGCTACCCACGGGATACGGGGGAGCTGTTTTTT

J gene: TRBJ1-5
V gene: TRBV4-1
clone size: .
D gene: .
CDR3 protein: CASRHRESSDQPQHF
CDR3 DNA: TGCGCCAGCAGGCACAGGGAATCCTCAGATCAGCCCCAGCATTTT

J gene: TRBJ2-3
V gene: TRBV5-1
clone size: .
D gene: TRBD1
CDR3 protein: CASSLGQGDADTQYF
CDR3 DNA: TGCGCCAGCAGCTTGGGACAGGGGGATGCAGATACGCAGTATTTT

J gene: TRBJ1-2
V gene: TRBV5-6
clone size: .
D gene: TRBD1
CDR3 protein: CASSLVRGQGDGYTF
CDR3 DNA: TGTGCCAGCAGCTTGGTTAGGGGACAGGGTGATGGCTACACCTTC

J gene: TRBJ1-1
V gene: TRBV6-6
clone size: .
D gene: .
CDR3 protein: CASSSPMGQGNTEAFF
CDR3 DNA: TGTGCCAGCAGTTCCCCTATGGGGCAGGGAAACACTGAAGCTTTCTTT

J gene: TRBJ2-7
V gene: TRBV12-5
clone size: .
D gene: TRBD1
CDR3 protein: CASGSDRGLGEQYF
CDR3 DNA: TGTGCTAGTGGTTCAGACAGGGGGCTTGGCGAGCAGTACTTC

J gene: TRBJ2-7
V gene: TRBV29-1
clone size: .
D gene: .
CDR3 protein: CSVGAVWPPGEQYF
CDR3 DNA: TGCAGCGTTGGGGCCGTTTGGCCCCCGGGAGAGCAGTACTTC

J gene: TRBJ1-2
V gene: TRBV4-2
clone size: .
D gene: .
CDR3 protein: CASSQDASLANYGYTF
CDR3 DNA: TGTGCCAGCAGCCAAGATGCTTCCCTAGCTAACTATGGCTACACCTTC

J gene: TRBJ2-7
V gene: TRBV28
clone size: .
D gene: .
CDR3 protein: CASSFRSPDGIYEQYF
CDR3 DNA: TGTGCCAGCAGTTTTAGGTCGCCCGACGGGATCTACGAGCAGTACTTC

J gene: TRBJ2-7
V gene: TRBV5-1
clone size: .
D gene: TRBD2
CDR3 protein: CASSLWTSGSKRYEQYF
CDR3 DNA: TGCGCCAGCAGCTTATGGACTAGCGGGAGCAAAAGGTACGAGCAGTACTTC

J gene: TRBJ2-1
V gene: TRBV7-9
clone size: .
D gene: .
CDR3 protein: CASSLVTRGDSEQFF
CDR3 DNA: TGTGCCAGCAGCTTAGTTACGCGGGGGGACAGTGAGCAGTTCTTC

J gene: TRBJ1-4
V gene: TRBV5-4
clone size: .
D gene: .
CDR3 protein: CASSGSPPDYEKLFF
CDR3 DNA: TGTGCCAGCAGCGGATCACCGCCTGACTATGAAAAACTGTTTTTT

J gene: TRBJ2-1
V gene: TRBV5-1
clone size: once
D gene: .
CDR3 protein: CASRSRDGSYNEQFF
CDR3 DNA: TGCGCCAGCAGGAGCAGGGATGGCTCCTACAATGAGCAGTTCTTC

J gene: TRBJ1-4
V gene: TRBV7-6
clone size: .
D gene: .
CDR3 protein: CASSPGRARRQSELFF
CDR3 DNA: TGTGCCAGCAGCCCTGGCAGGGCGAGAAGGCAGTCTGAACTGTTTTTT

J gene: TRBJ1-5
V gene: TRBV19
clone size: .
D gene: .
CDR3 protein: CASGAGTNQPQHF
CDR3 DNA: TGTGCCAGTGGCGCAGGAACCAATCAGCCCCAGCATTTT

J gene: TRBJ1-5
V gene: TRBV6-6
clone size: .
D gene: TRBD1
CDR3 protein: CASSSTDREFGQPQHF
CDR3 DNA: TGTGCCAGCAGTTCGACCGACAGGGAGTTCGGTCAGCCCCAGCATTTT

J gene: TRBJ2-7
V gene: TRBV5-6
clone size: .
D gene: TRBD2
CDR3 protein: CASSPTSGSIYEQYF
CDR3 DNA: TGTGCCAGCAGCCCAACTAGCGGGAGTATCTACGAGCAGTACTTC

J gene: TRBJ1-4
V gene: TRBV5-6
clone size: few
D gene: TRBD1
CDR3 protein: CASSLEQGANEKLFF
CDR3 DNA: TGTGCCAGCAGCTTGGAACAGGGGGCTAATGAAAAACTGTTTTTT

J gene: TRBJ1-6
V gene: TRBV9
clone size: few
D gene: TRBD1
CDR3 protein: CASGKDRDSPLHF
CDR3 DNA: TGTGCCAGCGGTAAAGACAGGGATTCACCCCTCCACTTT

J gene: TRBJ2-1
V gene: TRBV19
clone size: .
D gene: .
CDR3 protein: CASSNWQVIGNEQFF
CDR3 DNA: TGTGCCAGTAGCAACTGGCAGGTTATAGGCAATGAGCAGTTCTTC

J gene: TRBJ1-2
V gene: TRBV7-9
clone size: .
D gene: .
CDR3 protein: CASSAGLWVGYGYTF
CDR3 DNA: TGTGCCAGCAGCGCTGGACTCTGGGTCGGCTATGGCTACACCTTC

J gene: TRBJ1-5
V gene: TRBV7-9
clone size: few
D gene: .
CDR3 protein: CASSPRRGQPQHF
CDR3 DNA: TGTGCCAGCAGCCCCCGGAGGGGCCAGCCCCAGCATTTT

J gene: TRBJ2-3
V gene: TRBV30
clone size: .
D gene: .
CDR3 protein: CAWEGVPGTDTQYF
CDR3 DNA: TGTGCCTGGGAGGGAGTCCCGGGCACAGATACGCAGTATTTT

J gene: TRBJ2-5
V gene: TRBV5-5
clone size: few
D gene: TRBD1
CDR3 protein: CASSPQGNQETQYF
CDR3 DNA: TGTGCCAGCAGCCCACAGGGGAATCAAGAGACCCAGTACTTC

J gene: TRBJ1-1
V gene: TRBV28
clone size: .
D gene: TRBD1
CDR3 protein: CASSRQGAGNTEAFF
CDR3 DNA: TGTGCCAGCAGCCGACAGGGGGCGGGGAACACTGAAGCTTTCTTT

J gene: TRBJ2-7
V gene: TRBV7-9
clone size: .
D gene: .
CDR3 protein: CASSYPTGPSSYEQYF
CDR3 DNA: TGTGCCAGCAGCTACCCGACAGGCCCTAGCTCCTACGAGCAGTACTTC

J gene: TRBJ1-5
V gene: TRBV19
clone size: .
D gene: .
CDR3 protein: CASSVLFLQPQHF
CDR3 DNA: TGTGCCAGTAGTGTCCTATTTCTGCAGCCCCAGCATTTT

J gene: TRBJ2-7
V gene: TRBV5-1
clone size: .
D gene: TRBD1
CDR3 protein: CASSLGTGPYEQYF
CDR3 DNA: TGCGCCAGCAGCTTGGGGACAGGGCCTTACGAGCAGTACTTC

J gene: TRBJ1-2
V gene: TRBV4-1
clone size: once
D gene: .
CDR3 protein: CASSQGDREFGGYTF
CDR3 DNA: TGCGCCAGCAGCCAAGGGGACCGGGAGTTCGGTGGCTACACCTTC